This TCR beta chain was obtained from a study of blood T cell repertoires in COVID-19. Study details: Some COVID-19 samples were acute and others convalescent; all came from the United States, Italy and Spain.

Individuals drawn from 24 US areas were about 18 to 95 years old. Cohorts were assigned according to the clinical history that participants reported. CDR1 and CDR2 from the germline V gene are SGHAT and FQDESV (reference sequence). This CDR3 is 13 amino acids long. The V end was cut by 1 base, the J end by 8 bases, with 9 bases between. Produced via immunoSEQ multiplex PCR; TCRdb's table is partial and in-frame only. This table has about 230,000 clones, roughly 86% appearing once. The chain has TRBV11-1 and TRBJ2-1; D not certain. The TCR originated in a woman in her thirties with acute COVID-19. Material: PBMCs or T cells enriched from blood (not recorded which). The DNA for the CDR3 is TGTGCCAGCAGCTTAGGCAGGATCGATGAGCAGTTCTTC. The encoded protein is CASSLGRIDEQFF.